This T cell receptor beta chain was sequenced for a study of blood T cell repertoires in COVID-19. Across the study: Some COVID-19 samples were acute and others convalescent; all came from the United States, Italy and Spain. From T cells, B-cell-depleted T cells, or PBMCs came the material, which was cDNA or gDNA.

Under the authors' procedure: The assay estimated nucleated cells by amplifying reference gene primers. Clones were sequenced by immunoSEQ multiplex PCR, and TCRdb holds only the in-frame ones, with some missing. That table supplies the V and J calls and clone size; D and trimming were determined from the DNA. The table records about 190,000 clones, more than 85% of them present only once. CDR1 MGHRA and CDR2 YSYEKL come from the germline V gene. This CDR3 is 15 amino acids long. With 0 bases removed from V and 3 bases from J, the gap between germline ends came to 11 bases. This clonotype was obtained from a man aged 25 to 45 with acute or convalescent COVID-19. Input material: peripheral blood. The rearrangement uses TRBV4-1 and TRBJ1-2, with D possibly TRBD1 on 5 matching bases. The chain's CDR3 is CASSQDGRGHYGYTF. Here the CDR3 DNA reads TGCGCCAGCAGCCAAGATGGGCGGGGCCACTATGGCTACACCTTC.